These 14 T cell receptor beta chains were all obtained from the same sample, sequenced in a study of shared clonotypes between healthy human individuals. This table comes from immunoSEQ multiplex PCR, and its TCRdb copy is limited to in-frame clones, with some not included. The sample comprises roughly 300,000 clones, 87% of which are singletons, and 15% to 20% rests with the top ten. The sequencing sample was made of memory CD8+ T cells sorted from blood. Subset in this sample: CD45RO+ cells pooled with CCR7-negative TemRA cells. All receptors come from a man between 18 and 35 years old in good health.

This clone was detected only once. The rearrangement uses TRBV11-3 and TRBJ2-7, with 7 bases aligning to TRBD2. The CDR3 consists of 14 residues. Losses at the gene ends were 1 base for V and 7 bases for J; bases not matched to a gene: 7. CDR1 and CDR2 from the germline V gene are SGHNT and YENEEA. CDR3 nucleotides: TGTGCCAGCAGCTTAGGCGGGAGCCGATTGGAGCAGTACTTC. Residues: CASSLGGSRLEQYF.

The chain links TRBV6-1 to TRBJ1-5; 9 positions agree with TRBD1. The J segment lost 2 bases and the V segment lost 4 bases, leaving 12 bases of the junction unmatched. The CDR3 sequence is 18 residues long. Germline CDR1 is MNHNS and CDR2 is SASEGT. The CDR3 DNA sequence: TGTGCCAGCAGTGGTTGGACAGGGGAGTATGGGGGCAATCAGCCCCAGCATTTT. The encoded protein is CASSGWTGEYGGNQPQHF.

CDR3 bases: TGTGCCAGCATCCCGTCGGGGGACCCGAGGACAGATACGCAGTATTTT. Protein sequence: CASIPSGDPRTDTQYF. The J gene is TRBJ2-3, the V gene TRBV27; D is possibly TRBD2 (6 bases). The CDR3 totals 16 residues. Germline-derived CDR1 and CDR2 are MNHEY and SMNVEV (reference sequence). V was cut by 7 bases and J by 3 bases, with 20 bases left in between.

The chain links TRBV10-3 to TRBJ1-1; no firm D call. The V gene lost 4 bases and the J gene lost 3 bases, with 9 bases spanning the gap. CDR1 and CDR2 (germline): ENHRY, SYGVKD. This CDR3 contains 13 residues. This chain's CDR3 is CAISVWEYTEAFF. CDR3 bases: TGTGCCATCAGTGTTTGGGAGTACACTGAAGCTTTCTTT.

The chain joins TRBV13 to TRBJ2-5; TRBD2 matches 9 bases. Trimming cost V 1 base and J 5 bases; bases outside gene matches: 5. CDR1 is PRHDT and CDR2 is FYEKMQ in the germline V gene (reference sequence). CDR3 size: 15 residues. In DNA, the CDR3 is TGTGCCAGCAGCTTAGCGCGGGGGGGCCAGGAGACCCAGTACTTC. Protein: CASSLARGGQETQYF.

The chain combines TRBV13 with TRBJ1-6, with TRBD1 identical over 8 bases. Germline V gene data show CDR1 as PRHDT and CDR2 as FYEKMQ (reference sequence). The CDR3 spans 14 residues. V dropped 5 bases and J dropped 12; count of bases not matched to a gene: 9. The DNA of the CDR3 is TGTGCCAGCAGCCTGGACAGGGATGGTTTACCCCTCCACTTT. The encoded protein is CASSLDRDGLPLHF.

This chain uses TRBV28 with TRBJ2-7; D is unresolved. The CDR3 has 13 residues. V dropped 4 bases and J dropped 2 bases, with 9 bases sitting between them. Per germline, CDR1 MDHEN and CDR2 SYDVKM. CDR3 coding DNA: TGTGCCAGCAGTTGGCACAGACCCTACGAGCAGTACTTC. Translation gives CASSWHRPYEQYF.

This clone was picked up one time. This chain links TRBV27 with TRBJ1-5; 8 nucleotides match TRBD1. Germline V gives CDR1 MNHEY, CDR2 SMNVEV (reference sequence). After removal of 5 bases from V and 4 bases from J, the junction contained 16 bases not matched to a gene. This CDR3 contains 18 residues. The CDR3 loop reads CASSPNYRGTSGNQPQHF. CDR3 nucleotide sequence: TGTGCCAGCAGTCCCAATTACAGGGGGACCTCAGGGAATCAGCCCCAGCATTTT.

The chain's CDR3 is CASSSRGPAYEQYF. The CDR3 nucleotides are TGCGCCAGCAGTTCCAGGGGGCCAGCCTACGAGCAGTACTTC. This chain joins TRBV10-1 and TRBJ2-7; 8 bases are shared with TRBD1. V was clipped by 5 bases and J by 2 bases; unmatched bases: 5. Per germline, CDR1 WNHNN and CDR2 SYGVQD (reference sequence). This CDR3 has 14 amino acids.

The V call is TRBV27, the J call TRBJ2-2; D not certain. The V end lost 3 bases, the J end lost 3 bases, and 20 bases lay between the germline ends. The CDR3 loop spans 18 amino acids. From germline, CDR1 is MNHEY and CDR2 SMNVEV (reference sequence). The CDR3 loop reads CASSFRVSFLSDTGELFF. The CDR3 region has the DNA TGTGCCAGCAGTTTTAGGGTTAGTTTTCTCTCAGACACCGGGGAGCTGTTTTTT.

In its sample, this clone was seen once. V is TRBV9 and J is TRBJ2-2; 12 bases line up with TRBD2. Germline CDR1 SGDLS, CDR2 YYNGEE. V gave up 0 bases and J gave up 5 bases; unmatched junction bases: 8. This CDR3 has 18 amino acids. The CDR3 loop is CASSVVSSGRAGTGELFF. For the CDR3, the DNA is TGTGCCAGCAGCGTAGTTTCTAGCGGGAGGGCAGGGACCGGGGAGCTGTTTTTT.

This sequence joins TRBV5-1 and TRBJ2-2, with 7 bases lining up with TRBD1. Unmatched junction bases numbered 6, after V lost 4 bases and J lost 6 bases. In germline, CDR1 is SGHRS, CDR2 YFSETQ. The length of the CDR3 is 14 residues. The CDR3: CASSEGQKAGELFF. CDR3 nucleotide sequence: TGCGCCAGCAGCGAGGGACAGAAGGCCGGGGAGCTGTTTTTT.

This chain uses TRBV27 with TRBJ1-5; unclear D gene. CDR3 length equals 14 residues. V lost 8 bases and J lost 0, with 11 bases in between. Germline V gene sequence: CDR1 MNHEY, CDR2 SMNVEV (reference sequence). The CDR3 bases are TGTGCCAGCGGCTTAATCGGTAGCAATCAGCCCCAGCATTTT. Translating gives CASGLIGSNQPQHF.

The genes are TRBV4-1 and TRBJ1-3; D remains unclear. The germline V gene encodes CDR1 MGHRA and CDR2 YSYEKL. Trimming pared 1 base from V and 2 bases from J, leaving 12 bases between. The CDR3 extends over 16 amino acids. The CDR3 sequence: CASSQGAKGAGNTIYF. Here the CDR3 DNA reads TGCGCCAGCAGCCAAGGGGCTAAGGGAGCTGGAAACACCATATATTTT.